Listed below are T cell receptor beta chains from one sample, sequenced in a study of OX40 agonist ivuxolimab in advanced cancers. Sequencing was performed with immunoSEQ multiplex PCR; in TCRdb, only in-frame clones are kept and a portion is missing. The data show 80,000 to 100,000 clones, around 86% seen once. The input for sequencing was CD4+ or CD8+ T cells sorted from blood, taken in a trial of the OX40 agonist ivuxolimab. The receptors come from an adult with an advanced solid tumor such as melanoma, head and neck, liver or kidney cancer. The CDR3 runs from the conserved cysteine through the conserved F or W. D genes are given only for firm matches. Expanded clones are given a class, and other clones once, few, many or no size at all.

J gene: TRBJ1-4; V gene: TRBV4-1; D gene: -; clone size: -; CDR3 protein: CASSQEGSLGEKLFF; CDR3 DNA: TGCGCCAGCAGCCAAGAAGGAAGTTTGGGGGAAAAACTGTTTTTT
J gene: TRBJ2-3; V gene: TRBV5-4; D gene: -; clone size: -; CDR3 protein: CASSIVGGTDTQYF; CDR3 DNA: TGTGCCAGCAGCATTGTAGGGGGGACAGATACGCAGTATTTT
J gene: TRBJ2-7; V gene: TRBV11-2; D gene: TRBD1; clone size: -; CDR3 protein: CASSLVFRQGGEQYF; CDR3 DNA: TGTGCCAGCAGCTTAGTTTTTCGACAGGGGGGGGAGCAGTACTTC
J gene: TRBJ2-1; V gene: TRBV7-3; D gene: -; clone size: -; CDR3 protein: CASSLGPRRGVGQFF; CDR3 DNA: TGTGCCAGCAGCTTAGGCCCGAGGAGGGGGGTCGGGCAGTTCTTC
J gene: TRBJ2-3; V gene: TRBV7-6; D gene: TRBD2; clone size: -; CDR3 protein: CASSLDWGLAGGPITDTQYF; CDR3 DNA: TGTGCCAGCAGCTTAGATTGGGGACTAGCGGGGGGGCCAATCACAGATACGCAGTATTTT
J gene: TRBJ1-5; V gene: TRBV27; D gene: -; clone size: -; CDR3 protein: CASSSNNQPQHF; CDR3 DNA: TGTGCCAGCAGTTCCAACAATCAGCCCCAGCATTTT
J gene: TRBJ2-3; V gene: TRBV10-3; D gene: TRBD1; clone size: few; CDR3 protein: CAIRDTGGTDTQYF; CDR3 DNA: TGTGCCATCAGAGATACAGGGGGCACAGATACGCAGTATTTT
J gene: TRBJ2-1; V gene: TRBV5-1; D gene: TRBD2; clone size: -; CDR3 protein: CASSYTSALSNEQFF; CDR3 DNA: TGCGCCAGCAGTTATACTAGCGCACTATCGAATGAGCAGTTCTTC
J gene: TRBJ1-4; V gene: TRBV18; D gene: TRBD1; clone size: -; CDR3 protein: CASSFGTDNEKLFF; CDR3 DNA: TGTGCCAGCTCATTCGGGACAGATAATGAAAAACTGTTTTTT
J gene: TRBJ1-4; V gene: TRBV2; D gene: TRBD1; clone size: -; CDR3 protein: CASSVEGGQSNEKLFF; CDR3 DNA: TGTGCCAGCAGTGTCGAAGGGGGACAGTCTAATGAAAAACTGTTTTTT
J gene: TRBJ1-2; V gene: TRBV7-2; D gene: -; clone size: -; CDR3 protein: CASSLTGGFYGYTF; CDR3 DNA: TGTGCCAGCAGTCTAACCGGGGGGTTCTATGGCTACACCTTC
J gene: TRBJ2-2; V gene: TRBV7-6; D gene: -; clone size: once; CDR3 protein: CASSFVRGELFF; CDR3 DNA: TGTGCCAGCAGCTTTGTTCGGGGGGAGCTGTTTTTT
J gene: TRBJ2-5; V gene: TRBV7-9; D gene: -; clone size: -; CDR3 protein: CASSRDMETQYF; CDR3 DNA: TGTGCCAGCAGCCGGGACATGGAGACCCAGTACTTC
J gene: TRBJ2-1; V gene: TRBV4-2; D gene: TRBD1; clone size: -; CDR3 protein: CASSRDRVNEQFF; CDR3 DNA: TGTGCCAGCAGCAGGGACAGGGTCAATGAGCAGTTCTTC
J gene: TRBJ1-2; V gene: TRBV7-3; D gene: TRBD1; clone size: -; CDR3 protein: CASSARDSHGYTF; CDR3 DNA: TGTGCCAGCAGCGCCCGGGACAGTCATGGCTACACCTTC
J gene: TRBJ2-5; V gene: TRBV9; D gene: TRBD2; clone size: -; CDR3 protein: CASSVASPGTSGGEQETQYF; CDR3 DNA: TGTGCCAGCAGCGTAGCCTCCCCGGGGACTAGCGGGGGTGAGCAAGAGACCCAGTACTTC
J gene: TRBJ1-6; V gene: TRBV2; D gene: -; clone size: -; CDR3 protein: CASSLQQGPNSPLHF; CDR3 DNA: TGTGCCAGCAGCCTACAACAGGGCCCTAATTCACCCCTCCACTTT